This paragraph reports one TCR beta chain. Its antigen is currently unknown. These data are taken from a study of monozygotic twins with inflammatory bowel disease. Study-level results: It was in IBD patients that TCRbeta diversity (inverse Simpson) was lower than in healthy co-twins.

After re-calling the 5' RACE reads, TCRdb lists one entry per CDR3 protein, DNA absent. Reported are about 380,000 distinct CDR3 sequences; the ten largest clones contain about 2.5%. The sequence was obtained from a human donor with ulcerative colitis or Crohn's disease, or a healthy co-twin of an affected twin (not recorded which). The specimen sequenced was blood.

CDR3 sequence reads: CASSTRPSGGASYEQYF. The rearrangement uses TRBV6-2 or TRBV6-3 and TRBJ2-7; TCRdb names TRBD2, which stays unverified in the absence of DNA. Germline V gives CDR1 MNHEY, CDR2 SVGEGT. This CDR3 has 17 residues.